Sequencing of this TCR beta chain was carried out in a study of cytomegalovirus exposure and HLA in healthy donors. Per germline, CDR1 LGHNA and CDR2 YSLEER. This CDR3 comprises 15 residues. V shed 3 bases, J shed 6 bases, and the junction held 5 bases outside the gene matches. Vbeta (60) and Jbeta (13) primers were used in the PCR. TCRdb's table, derived via immunoSEQ multiplex PCR, lists solely in-frame clones and lacks some. This sample's table has some 150,000 clones. The sequencing sample was made of PBMCs. This TCR came from a woman aged 18-30 years in good health and CMV-seronegative. V usage is TRBV4-3 and J usage is TRBJ2-1; 10 bases line up with TRBD1. The DNA of the CDR3 is TGCGCCAGCAGCCAGGGACAGGGGTTCTTCAATGAGCAGTTCTTC. This codes for CASSQGQGFFNEQFF.